The 29 T cell receptor beta chains in this list originate from one sample, sequenced in a study of blood T cell repertoires in COVID-19 (dated by TCRdb to 2018 to 2020). Receptor libraries were prepared by the immunoSEQ multiplex PCR assay. Imported from immuneACCESS, the table was reduced by TCRdb to in-frame sequences with V and J called. These copies leave out some clones; in studies compared against another copy, an unresolved V gene accounts for under half, and the cause of the remainder is not known. This sample gives 150,000 to 200,000 clones in total; 80% to 90% of them show up just once. The ten largest account for under 5% of the sample. The sample taken for sequencing was peripheral blood. All receptors derive from an older woman with acute or convalescent COVID-19.

The J gene is TRBJ1-2, the V gene TRBV4-3, with unresolved D. From germline, CDR1 is LGHNA and CDR2 YSLEER. V lost 0 bases to trimming and J lost 5 bases, with 19 bases between them. This CDR3 is 17 amino acids long. The CDR3 coding sequence is TGCGCCAGCAGCCAAGAAATGCAGGCGGGGATCCAGTATGGCTACACCTTC. Its protein is CASSQEMQAGIQYGYTF.

The gene calls are TRBV30 and TRBJ1-2; a possible D gene is TRBD1 (6 bases). From germline, CDR1 is GTSNPN and CDR2 SVGIG (reference sequence). The CDR3 length is 13 residues. Trimming removed 4 bases from V and 4 bases from J, with 13 bases in between. The CDR3 sequence is CAWTGTLPYGYTF. CDR3 coding DNA: TGTGCCTGGACCGGGACACTTCCCTATGGCTACACCTTC.

This chain joins TRBV4-2 and TRBJ2-3; 9 positions match TRBD2. After removal of 1 base from V and 8 bases from J, the junction contained 13 bases not matched to a gene. CDR3 size: 17 residues. CDR1 and CDR2 from the germline V gene are LGHNA and YNFKEQ. In DNA form, the CDR3 reads TGTGCCAGCAGCCAAGTAGGAAGCGGGGGGCAAGGGTTTACGCAGTATTTT. It is translated as CASSQVGSGGQGFTQYF.

The chain uses TRBV19 and TRBJ2-3, with D tentatively TRBD1 (7 bases). The germline CDR1 and CDR2 sequences are LNHDA and SQIVND (reference sequence). The CDR3 contains 15 residues. V lost 6 bases and J lost 1, with 14 bases in between. DNA of the CDR3: TGTGCCAGTAGAGACTCAGGGGGGCGCACAGATACGCAGTATTTT. Protein product: CASRDSGGRTDTQYF. The full variable domain, its missing parts supplied by reference TRBV19 and TRBJ2-3, is DGGITQSPKYLFRKEGQNVTLSCEQNLNHDAMYWYRQDPGQGLRLIYYSQIVNDFQKGDIAEGYSVSREKKESFPLTVTSAQKNPTAFYLCASRDSGGRTDTQYFGPGTRLTVL.

The chain is built from TRBV5-8 and TRBJ2-6, with a possible D match to TRBD1 (6 bases). Trimming left V 2 bases short and J 4 bases short, with 13 bases between. The CDR3 runs 16 residues. Germline lookup yields CDR1 SGHTS and CDR2 YDEGEE. CDR3 protein: CASSLSGALGANVLTF. CDR3 sequence (DNA): TGTGCCAGCAGCTTATCAGGGGCGCTGGGGGCCAACGTCCTGACTTTC.

The V and J genes are TRBV6-5 and TRBJ1-1; TRBD1 matches at 7 bases. The CDR3 spans 15 residues. V was clipped by 4 bases and J by 3 bases; unmatched bases: 8. Germline CDR1 and CDR2: MNHEY and SVGAGI. CDR3 sequence: CASSFLLTGDTEAFF. Written as DNA, the CDR3 is TGTGCCAGCAGTTTCCTCCTCACAGGGGACACTGAAGCTTTCTTT.

The V gene is TRBV30, the J gene TRBJ1-2, with TRBD1 matching over 7 bases. The CDR3 has 13 residues. Trimming cost V 1 base and J 3 bases; bases outside gene matches: 2. Germline CDR1 is GTSNPN and CDR2 is SVGIG (reference sequence). CDR3 loop: CAWSADRYYGYTF. The DNA for the CDR3 is TGTGCCTGGAGTGCGGACAGGTACTATGGCTACACCTTC.

The chain joins TRBV9 to TRBJ2-3; TRBD2 is a possible D gene (5 bases). The germline V and J ends were trimmed by 0 bases and 1 base, with 9 bases remaining between them. The CDR3 sequence is 15 residues long. The germline V gene has CDR1 SGDLS and CDR2 YYNGEE. CDR3 residues: CASSVEFGGTDTQYF. The CDR3 DNA follows: TGTGCCAGCAGCGTAGAATTCGGGGGCACAGATACGCAGTATTTT.

The chain carries TRBV6-5 and TRBJ1-1; D might be TRBD1 (6 bases). V was shortened by 4 bases and J by 1 base, with 10 bases between the two germline ends. Germline CDR1 reads MNHEY; CDR2 reads SVGAGI. This CDR3 comprises 14 residues. The CDR3 loop reads CASSSPTGNTEAFF. The DNA of the CDR3 is TGTGCCAGCAGTTCTCCGACAGGGAACACTGAAGCTTTCTTT.

This chain joins TRBV3-1 (or the pseudogene TRBV3-2) and TRBJ1-4; 8 bases align to TRBD1. CDR3 length: 15 amino acids. V lost 5 bases, J lost 11 bases, and 13 bases stayed unmatched. Germline V CDR1 and CDR2: LGHDT, YNNKEL (reference sequence). The CDR3, as DNA: TGTGCCAGCAGCTACCATGGACAGGGTAGGCAGAAACTGTTTTTT. It yields the protein CASSYHGQGRQKLFF.

The J gene is TRBJ2-7, the V gene TRBV10-3, with 10 bases matching TRBD2. The V gene end was trimmed by 3 bases and the J gene end by 6 bases; junction bases not matched to a gene: 11. The CDR3 loop spans 16 amino acids. Germline lookup yields CDR1 ENHRY and CDR2 SYGVKD. The CDR3 sequence: CAISDPAGGPRSEQYF. CDR3 in DNA: TGTGCCATCAGTGATCCAGCGGGAGGGCCGAGAAGCGAGCAGTACTTC.

CDR3 protein: CASSQGGRGYNSPLHF. For the CDR3, the DNA is TGTGCCAGCAGCCAAGGGGGCAGGGGCTATAATTCACCCCTCCACTTT. The chain joins TRBV4-2 to TRBJ1-6; tentative D call: TRBD1 (6 bases). V gave up 1 base and J gave up 3 bases, with 10 bases separating them. The CDR3 length is 16 residues. Germline V lookup: CDR1 LGHNA, CDR2 YNFKEQ.

The chain recombines TRBV18 with TRBJ1-6, with 8 bases lining up with TRBD1. The CDR3 has 14 amino acids. V lost 6 bases and J lost 8; bases outside the gene matches: 6. Germline CDR1 reads KGHSH; CDR2 reads LQKENI. This CDR3 reads CASSRMDRDSPLHF. The CDR3 DNA follows: TGTGCCAGCTCCCGCATGGACAGGGATTCACCCCTCCACTTT.

The genes are TRBV12-5 and TRBJ2-3; D is undetermined. Trimming stripped 6 bases from V and 1 base from J, with 8 bases between. The CDR3 sequence is 13 residues long. From germline, CDR1 is LGHNT and CDR2 FRNRAP. Here the CDR3 reads CASGRSGTDTQYF. CDR3 DNA sequence: TGTGCTAGTGGGAGGAGCGGCACAGATACGCAGTATTTT.

V gene TRBV19 combines with J gene TRBJ2-6, with 7 bases that match TRBD1. The germline CDR1 and CDR2 sequences are LNHDA and SQIVND (reference sequence). The CDR3 is 18 residues long. V shed 5 bases and J 1 base; nucleotides not matched to a gene: 11. The CDR3 protein is CASSLHRDRPSGANVLTF. The CDR3 region has the DNA TGTGCCAGTAGTCTCCACCGGGACAGACCTTCTGGGGCCAACGTCCTGACTTTC.

This sequence joins TRBV6-2 or TRBV6-3 and TRBJ1-2, with 8 bases that match TRBD1. Germline assignment: CDR1 MNHEY and CDR2 SVGEGT. V trimming: 0 bases; J trimming: 6 bases; junction bases outside the gene matches: 15. The CDR3 spans 18 residues. The CDR3 region is CASSYSGQGPLSLDGYTF. The CDR3 DNA sequence: TGTGCCAGCAGTTACTCAGGACAGGGACCCCTTTCGTTGGATGGCTACACCTTC.

V and J are TRBV12-5 and TRBJ2-2; D is perhaps TRBD2 (5 bases). Germline CDR1 reads LGHNT; CDR2 reads FRNRAP. The CDR3 is 20 amino acids. The V and J ends lost 3 bases and 1 base respectively, with 24 bases between them. The CDR3 reads CASGFANKGWELRNTGELFF. As DNA, the CDR3 is TGTGCTAGTGGTTTTGCTAATAAGGGTTGGGAGTTGCGGAACACCGGGGAGCTGTTTTTT.

This chain links TRBV4-2 with TRBJ2-4; D remains unclear. CDR3 length: 14 amino acids. V was shortened by 1 base and J by 0 bases, with 4 bases between the two germline ends. Germline loops: CDR1 LGHNA, CDR2 YNFKEQ. CDR3 nucleotides: TGTGCCAGCAGCCAAGCCCTAGCCAAAAACATTCAGTACTTC. Translated, it gives CASSQALAKNIQYF.

The rearrangement links TRBV6-1 to TRBJ1-1; D gene unclear. Germline CDR1 MNHNS, CDR2 SASEGT. The length of the CDR3 is 13 residues. Trimming left V 1 base short and J 1 base short, with 4 bases between. DNA for the CDR3: TGTGCCAGCAGTGAAGTGAGGAACACTGAAGCTTTCTTT. Translated: CASSEVRNTEAFF.

This clone was seen only once. This chain connects TRBV14 to TRBJ1-2, with 12 bases that match TRBD1. Trimming removed 0 bases from V and 8 bases from J; junction bases left unmatched: 4. Germline CDR1 and CDR2: SGHDN and FVKESK. The CDR3 runs to 15 residues. The CDR3 DNA follows: TGTGCCAGCAGCCAAGATGGGACAGGGGGCCGGGGCTACACCTTC. It translates to CASSQDGTGGRGYTF.

The genes are TRBV14 and TRBJ1-2, with D possibly TRBD1 on 5 matching bases. The germline V gene encodes CDR1 SGHDN and CDR2 FVKESK. Trimming removed 4 bases from V and 8 bases from J, with 23 bases in between. The length of the CDR3 is 16 residues. The CDR3 DNA follows: TGTGCCAGCAGCCGCCAAAGAGAGGGCGCGGGACTCGGCTACACCTTC. Its protein is CASSRQREGAGLGYTF.

This clone appeared a few times. The genes are TRBV10-3 and TRBJ2-1; TRBD2 matches 12 bases. The germline V gene has CDR1 ENHRY and CDR2 SYGVKD. This CDR3 spans 15 amino acids. Trimming at V came to 6 bases and at J to 5 bases, leaving 5 bases not matched to a gene. CDR3 in amino acids: CAISELAGGHNEQFF. The CDR3 region has the DNA TGTGCCATCAGCGAACTAGCGGGGGGCCACAATGAGCAGTTCTTC.

The chain links TRBV5-1 to TRBJ2-1, with a tentative D call TRBD2 (5 bases). V was cut by 3 bases and J by 5 bases, with 15 bases left in between. CDR1 and CDR2 from the germline V gene are SGHRS and YFSETQ. This CDR3 comprises 15 residues. CDR3 loop: CASSWVVGANNEQFF. DNA for the CDR3: TGCGCCAGCAGCTGGGTTGTGGGAGCGAACAATGAGCAGTTCTTC.

The chain joins TRBV5-1 to TRBJ2-1; 7 bases map to TRBD1. V shed 0 bases, J shed 7 bases, and the junction held 4 bases outside the gene matches. The germline CDR1 and CDR2 sequences are SGHRS and YFSETQ. This CDR3 is 14 amino acids long. In DNA, the CDR3 is TGCGCCAGCAGCTTGGGACAGGGAGAAAATGAGCAGTTCTTC. Its translation is CASSLGQGENEQFF.

The V gene is TRBV7-9, the J gene TRBJ1-4; TRBD1 might be the D (5 bases). V was pared by 5 bases and J by 0 bases, with 10 bases between. There are 15 residues in the CDR3. Per germline, CDR1 SEHNR and CDR2 FQNEAQ (reference sequence). CDR3 in amino acids: CASSVTGATNEKLFF. The CDR3 DNA sequence: TGTGCCAGCAGCGTAACAGGTGCAACTAATGAAAAACTGTTTTTT.

The genes are TRBV5-1 and TRBJ1-2, with D uncertain. The CDR3 runs to 12 residues. The germline V gene encodes CDR1 SGHRS and CDR2 YFSETQ. Trimming removed 4 bases at V and 8 bases at J, with 12 bases between. Written as DNA, the CDR3 is TGCGCCAGCAGCACCGGGGTGGGAGGCTACACCTTC. This encodes CASSTGVGGYTF.

The chain joins TRBV5-1 to TRBJ2-7; a weak D match, TRBD1 (6 bases). Trimming took off 4 bases at V and 2 bases at J, with 16 bases between the two ends. The germline gives CDR1 SGHRS, CDR2 YFSETQ. The CDR3 is made up of 15 amino acids. The CDR3 is CASSLQGSRTYEQYF. The DNA for the CDR3 is TGCGCCAGCAGCCTGCAGGGGTCGAGGACCTACGAGCAGTACTTC.

The V gene is TRBV3-1 (or the pseudogene TRBV3-2), the J gene TRBJ1-4; TRBD1 might be the D (5 bases). Germline loops: CDR1 LGHDT, CDR2 YNNKEL (reference sequence). Trimming stripped 4 bases from V and 6 bases from J, with 12 bases between. The CDR3 has 14 residues. CDR3 sequence: CASSPGGGYEKLFF. In DNA, the CDR3 is TGTGCCAGCAGCCCTGGGGGGGGTTATGAAAAACTGTTTTTT.

The V and J genes are TRBV29-1 and TRBJ1-2, with D hard to call. Per germline, CDR1 SQVTM and CDR2 ANQGSEA. Trimming removed 7 bases from V and 2 bases from J, with 11 bases in between. The CDR3 covers 12 residues. CDR3: CSGGMENYGYTF. The CDR3 DNA is TGCAGCGGAGGTATGGAAAACTATGGCTACACCTTC. The variable domain in full, with the rest retrieved from reference TRBV29-1 and TRBJ1-2, is SAVISQKPSRDICQRGTSLTIQCQVDSQVTMMFWYRQQPGQSLTLIATANQGSEATYESGFVIDKFPISRPNLTFSTLTVSNMSPEDSSIYLCSGGMENYGYTFGSGTRLTVV.